Presented here are 26 T cell receptor beta chains from one specimen sequenced in a study of OX40 agonist ivuxolimab in advanced cancers. Produced via immunoSEQ multiplex PCR; TCRdb's table is partial and in-frame only. The sample consists of around 14,000 clones, 80% of them appearing once. This material consisted of CD4+ or CD8+ T cells sorted from blood, taken in a trial of the OX40 agonist ivuxolimab. These receptors all come from an adult with an advanced solid tumor such as melanoma, head and neck, liver or kidney cancer.

V usage is TRBV10-3 and J usage is TRBJ2-1, with a tentative D call TRBD2 (7 bases). Trimming left V 5 bases short and J 5 bases short, with 22 bases between. The CDR3 has 17 residues. Per the germline V gene, CDR1 is ENHRY and CDR2 is SYGVKD. The CDR3 loop reads CAISFPGEGDPNNEQFF. In DNA, the CDR3 is TGTGCCATCAGTTTCCCCGGGGAGGGGGACCCTAACAATGAGCAGTTCTTC.

This clone was seen a single time. The rearrangement links TRBV4-2 to TRBJ2-5; 10 nucleotides match TRBD2. Trimming at V came to 5 bases and at J to 6 bases, leaving 9 bases not matched to a gene. The CDR3 is 15 residues long. Germline values: CDR1 LGHNA, CDR2 YNFKEQ. Here the CDR3 reads CASSLVRTSGQTQYF. The CDR3 DNA follows: TGTGCCAGCAGCTTGGTAAGGACTAGCGGCCAGACCCAGTACTTC.

This clone was seen a few times. This chain links TRBV9 with TRBJ2-7, with D uncertain. This CDR3 is built from 16 residues. The V end was cut by 4 bases, the J end by 2 bases, with 19 bases between. The germline V gene encodes CDR1 SGDLS and CDR2 YYNGEE. The CDR3 loop reads CASSPSHKALPYEQYF. DNA of the CDR3: TGTGCCAGCAGCCCTTCGCATAAGGCCCTCCCCTACGAGCAGTACTTC.

The chain joins TRBV5-1 to TRBJ2-2, with TRBD2 matching 8 bases. The V gene's germline CDR1 is SGHRS and CDR2 YFSETQ. The CDR3 has 16 residues. V lost 1 base to trimming and J lost 4 bases; unmatched junction nucleotides: 6. As DNA, the CDR3 is TGCGCCAGCAGCTTGATAGAGCGGGAGAGCACCGGGGAGCTGTTTTTT. It is translated as CASSLIERESTGELFF.

The sample holds one count of this clone. Other DNA sequences in the same sample also yield this CDR3. This chain connects TRBV5-1 to TRBJ2-2, with D uncertain. Trimming took 3 bases from V and 2 from J, leaving 8 bases between them. Germline assignment: CDR1 SGHRS and CDR2 YFSETQ. This CDR3 comprises 14 residues. The CDR3, as DNA: TGCGCCAGCAGCTCCGGACCCAACACCGGGGAGCTGTTTTTT. Residues: CASSSGPNTGELFF.

The chain has TRBV7-9 and TRBJ2-2; weak D call: TRBD2 (5 bases). The ends were cut back, 3 bases at V and 0 bases at J, with 8 bases in the middle. Germline V CDR1 and CDR2: SEHNR, FQNEAQ (reference sequence). The CDR3 extends over 15 amino acids. CDR3 sequence reads: CASSLSAANTGELFF. Written as DNA, the CDR3 is TGTGCCAGCAGCTTGTCAGCGGCGAACACCGGGGAGCTGTTTTTT.

This clone has a handful of counts. V and J are TRBV2 and TRBJ1-5, with D maybe TRBD1 (6 bases). The CDR3 runs 11 residues. Trimming took 8 bases from V and 11 from J, leaving 13 bases between them. Germline V gene sequence: CDR1 SNHLY, CDR2 FYNNEI. The CDR3 is CASQGSGAQHF. CDR3 DNA sequence: TGTGCCAGCCAGGGGTCTGGGGCCCAGCATTTT. Full variable domain (rest looked up from reference TRBV2 and TRBJ1-5): EPEVTQTPSHQVTQMGQEVILRCVPISNHLYFYWYRQILGQKVEFLVSFYNNEISEKSEIFDDQFSVERPDGSNFTLKIRSTKLEDSAMYFCASQGSGAQHFGDGTRLSIL.

The CDR3 region is CASSPRDRGQDGYTF. The CDR3 nucleotides read TGTGCCAGCAGCCCCCGGGACAGGGGGCAGGATGGCTACACCTTC. The rearrangement joins TRBV7-9 to TRBJ1-2; 12 bases match TRBD1. The ends lost 5 bases at V and 6 bases at J; junction bases unmatched: 7. From germline, CDR1 is SEHNR and CDR2 FQNEAQ (reference sequence). CDR3 length: 15 residues.

V and J are TRBV11-1 and TRBJ2-7; D unclear. The CDR3 spans 12 residues. Germline V CDR1 and CDR2: SGHAT, FQDESV (reference sequence). Between the trimmed V and J ends, which lost 5 bases and 3 bases, there was a span of 8 bases. The CDR3 reads CASSMTHYEQYF. For the CDR3, the DNA is TGTGCCAGCAGCATGACTCACTACGAGCAGTACTTC.

The gene calls are TRBV5-1 and TRBJ2-1; the match to TRBD1 covers 10 bases. The CDR3 has 16 amino acids. Germline-derived CDR1 and CDR2 are SGHRS and YFSETQ. V lost 3 bases, J lost 7 bases, and 10 bases stayed unmatched. CDR3 protein: CASSSSTRTGGNEQFF. The CDR3, as DNA: TGCGCCAGCAGCTCCTCGACCCGGACAGGGGGAAATGAGCAGTTCTTC.

The chain uses TRBV7-3 and TRBJ2-7; the D is unclear. The CDR3 totals 14 residues. The germline gives CDR1 SGHTA, CDR2 FQGTGA. The V end lost 4 bases, the J end lost 0 bases, and 10 bases lay between the germline ends. This chain's CDR3 is CASSWEHHSYEQYF. The CDR3 DNA sequence: TGTGCCAGCAGCTGGGAACATCACTCCTACGAGCAGTACTTC.

V gene TRBV5-4 combines with J gene TRBJ2-5; D is possibly TRBD1 (5 bases). Germline-derived CDR1 and CDR2 are SGHNT and YYREEE (reference sequence). This CDR3 spans 15 amino acids. V was cut by 2 bases and J by 1 base, with 12 bases left in between. The CDR3 sequence: CASSLIGESQETQYF. The CDR3 coding sequence is TGTGCCAGCAGCTTAATAGGGGAATCCCAAGAGACCCAGTACTTC.

Regarding this clone: The sample holds other DNA sequences that translate to the same CDR3. The V gene is TRBV7-6, the J gene TRBJ2-7, with D possibly matching TRBD2 (7 bases). Germline V gene sequence: CDR1 SGHVS, CDR2 FNYEAQ. The CDR3 length is 14 residues. The germline V and J ends were trimmed by 5 bases and 3 bases, with 14 bases remaining between them. The CDR3, as DNA: TGTGCCAGCAGCGCCGGGGGGCGGTACTACGAGCAGTACTTC. Translating gives CASSAGGRYYEQYF.

This clone has only one observation. The V call is TRBV27, the J call TRBJ2-1, with D tentatively TRBD1 (6 bases). Germline V gene data show CDR1 as MNHEY and CDR2 as SMNVEV (reference sequence). Trimming pared 6 bases from V and 6 bases from J, leaving 9 bases between. The CDR3 is made up of 12 amino acids. This CDR3 is CASRIGGNEQFF. The CDR3 nucleotides are TGTGCCAGCAGGATAGGGGGCAATGAGCAGTTCTTC.

As for this clone: The germline gene is not matched at one end of the junction; a read error may be the cause. Different DNA sequences within this sample yield the same CDR3. This chain uses TRBV7-2 with TRBJ2-7; maybe TRBD2 (5 bases). Germline V gene sequence: CDR1 SGHTA, CDR2 FQGNSA. This CDR3 is 15 amino acids long. This chain's CDR3 is CASSQQRTGSYEQYF. CDR3 in DNA: TGCGCCAGCAGCCAACAAAGGACTGGCTCCTACGAGCAGTACTTC.

This clone was detected a few times. A read error may produce the germline difference seen at one junction end. The chain couples TRBV7-8 to TRBJ1-3; D call uncertain. Germline loops: CDR1 SGHVS, CDR2 FQNEAQ. CDR3 size: 16 residues. In DNA, the CDR3 is TGTGCCAGCACCTTAGCGGCGGGATCCTCTGGAAACACCATATATTTT. Encoded protein: CASTLAAGSSGNTIYF.

The chain is built from TRBV28 and TRBJ2-3, with D possibly matching TRBD2 (7 bases). The V gene's germline CDR1 is MDHEN and CDR2 SYDVKM. The CDR3 spans 12 residues. V was trimmed by 5 bases and J by 6 bases, leaving 9 bases between them. The CDR3 nucleotides read TGTGCCAGCAGTGGGGGGGCGGATACGCAGTATTTT. Residues: CASSGGADTQYF.

This CDR3 reads CASSLDLPLASYEQYF. Written as DNA, the CDR3 is TGTGCCAGCAGCTTAGATCTTCCCCTAGCGAGCTACGAGCAGTACTTC. This chain uses TRBV11-2 with TRBJ2-7, with D possibly matching TRBD2 (6 bases). V was shortened by 0 bases and J by 3 bases, with 15 bases between the two germline ends. The CDR3 spans 16 residues. In germline, CDR1 is SGHAT, CDR2 FQNNGV.

For this clone: Germline and junction disagree at one end, which may indicate a read error. The chain uses TRBV2 and TRBJ2-7; D possibly corresponds to TRBD1 (6 bases). The CDR3 length is 14 residues. Germline CDR1 reads SNHLY; CDR2 reads FYNNEI. This CDR3 is CASSGSGHYQPWGF. CDR3 DNA sequence: TGTGCCAGCAGTGGTTCGGGACACTACCAACCCTGGGGGTTC.

This clone was seen a single time. The rearrangement uses TRBV29-1 and TRBJ2-5, with 7 positions matching TRBD1. Germline trimming cut 5 bases from V and 5 bases from J; bases unmatched to any gene: 20. This CDR3 contains 17 residues. Per the germline V gene, CDR1 is SQVTM and CDR2 is ANQGSEA. The CDR3 nucleotides read TGCAGCGTTTTTAAGGGTGGACAGGACGGAGGTTTGGAGACCCAGTACTTC. Translation gives CSVFKGGQDGGLETQYF.

This chain uses TRBV7-9 with TRBJ2-1; no clear D gene. The CDR3 is 15 residues long. The V and J ends lost 3 bases and 4 bases respectively, with 13 bases between them. Looked up from germline, CDR1 is SEHNR and CDR2 is FQNEAQ (reference sequence). This chain's CDR3 is CASSFLPDGYNEQFF. CDR3 bases: TGTGCCAGCAGCTTCCTTCCGGACGGATACAATGAGCAGTTCTTC.

The DNA of the CDR3 is TGTGCCAGCAGCTTAACTCTGGGGACGGGGGAGACCCAGTACTTC. Amino acids: CASSLTLGTGETQYF. This chain uses TRBV11-1 with TRBJ2-5; tentatively, D is TRBD1 or TRBD2 (5 bases each). CDR3 size: 15 residues. Between the trimmed V and J ends, which lost 2 bases and 5 bases, there was a span of 15 bases. Germline loops: CDR1 SGHAT, CDR2 FQDESV (reference sequence).

V usage is TRBV21-1 and J usage is TRBJ2-5. TRBV21-1 is deemed a pseudogene. The CDR3 has 20 residues. CDR3 loop: CASSRARGKWLADTRETQYF. The CDR3 DNA reads as TGTGCCAGCAGCAGAGCCAGGGGGAAGTGGCTAGCGGACACGCGGGAGACCCAGTACTTC.

V is TRBV7-9 and J is TRBJ2-1; maybe TRBD1 (6 bases). The V end lost 11 bases, the J end lost 7 bases, and 18 bases lay between the germline ends. The CDR3 has 13 amino acids. The V gene's germline CDR1 is SEHNR and CDR2 FQNEAQ (reference sequence). The CDR3 spells CASDIGGRNEQFF. For the CDR3, the DNA is TGTGCCTCAGACATAGGGGGTCGAAATGAGCAGTTCTTC.

The CDR3, as DNA: TGTGCCAGCGGCCACGGGACGCAAAATGAGCAGTTCTTC. It codes for CASGHGTQNEQFF. The V and J genes are TRBV27 and TRBJ2-1; possibly TRBD1 or TRBD2 for D (5 bases each). V gave up 8 bases and J gave up 7 bases, with 15 bases separating them. CDR3 size: 13 residues. CDR1 MNHEY and CDR2 SMNVEV come from the germline V gene (reference sequence).

V is TRBV6-4 and J is TRBJ1-6; weak D call: TRBD1 (5 bases). Trimming took off 0 bases at V and 9 bases at J, with 12 bases between the two ends. The germline gives CDR1 MRHNA, CDR2 SNTAGT. CDR3 length equals 15 residues. The CDR3 bases are TGTGCCAGCAGTGACTCCCCCGGGGGGGGTTCACCCCTCCACTTT. Its protein is CASSDSPGGGSPLHF.